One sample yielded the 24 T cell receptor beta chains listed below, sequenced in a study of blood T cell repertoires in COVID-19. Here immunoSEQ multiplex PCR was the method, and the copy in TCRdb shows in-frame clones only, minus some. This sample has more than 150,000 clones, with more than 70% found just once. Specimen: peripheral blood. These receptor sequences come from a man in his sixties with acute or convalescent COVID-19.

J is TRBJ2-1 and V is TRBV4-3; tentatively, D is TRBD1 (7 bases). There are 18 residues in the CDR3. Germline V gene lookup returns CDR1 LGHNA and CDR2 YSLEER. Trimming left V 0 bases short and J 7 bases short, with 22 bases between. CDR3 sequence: CASSQEGTAGQTRNEQFF. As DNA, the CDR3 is TGCGCCAGCAGCCAAGAAGGAACCGCGGGACAGACAAGGAATGAGCAGTTCTTC.

For the CDR3, the DNA is TGTGCCAGCAGTCCCAGATCTACTAATGAAAAACTGTTTTTT. This sequence encodes CASSPRSTNEKLFF. The chain employs TRBV2 and TRBJ1-4; D remains ambiguous. Trimming stripped 5 bases from V and 2 bases from J, with 9 bases between. The germline V gene has CDR1 SNHLY and CDR2 FYNNEI. The CDR3 is 14 residues long.

This CDR3 reads CASSLRARGRTGFF. The CDR3 coding sequence is TGCGCCAGCAGCTTGCGGGCTAGAGGGCGTACTGGTTTCTTT. The chain links TRBV5-1 to TRBJ1-1, with D hard to call. The CDR3 contains 14 residues. In germline, CDR1 is SGHRS, CDR2 YFSETQ. Trimming took 1 base from V and 13 from J, leaving 20 bases between them.

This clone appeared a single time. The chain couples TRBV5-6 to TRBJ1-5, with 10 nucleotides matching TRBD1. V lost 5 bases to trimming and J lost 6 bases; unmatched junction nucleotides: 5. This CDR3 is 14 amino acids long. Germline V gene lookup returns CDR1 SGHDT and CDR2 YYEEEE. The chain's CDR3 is CASSWGQGSQPQHF. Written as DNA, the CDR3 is TGTGCCAGCAGTTGGGGACAGGGGAGTCAGCCCCAGCATTTT.

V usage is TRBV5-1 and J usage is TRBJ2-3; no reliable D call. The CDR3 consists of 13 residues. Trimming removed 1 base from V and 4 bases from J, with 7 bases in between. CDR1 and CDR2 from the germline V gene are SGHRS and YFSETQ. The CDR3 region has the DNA TGCGCCAGCAGCTTGAGCCAGGCAGATACGCAGTATTTT. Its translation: CASSLSQADTQYF.

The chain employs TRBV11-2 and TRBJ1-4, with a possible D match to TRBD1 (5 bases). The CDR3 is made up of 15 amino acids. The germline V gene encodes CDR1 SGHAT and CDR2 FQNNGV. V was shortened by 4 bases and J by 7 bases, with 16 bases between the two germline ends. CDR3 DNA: TGTGCCAGCAGCTCTGGGGGGTTCCGGAGTGAAAAACTGTTTTTT. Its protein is CASSSGGFRSEKLFF.

CDR3 sequence: CASSQGHGGNQPQHF. As DNA, the CDR3 is TGTGCCAGCAGCCAAGGGCATGGTGGCAATCAGCCCCAGCATTTT. V gene TRBV3-1 (or the pseudogene TRBV3-2) combines with J gene TRBJ1-5; D gene ambiguous. From germline, CDR1 is LGHDT and CDR2 YNNKEL (reference sequence). V lost 1 base, J lost 2 bases, and 9 bases lay in between. This CDR3 is 15 amino acids long.

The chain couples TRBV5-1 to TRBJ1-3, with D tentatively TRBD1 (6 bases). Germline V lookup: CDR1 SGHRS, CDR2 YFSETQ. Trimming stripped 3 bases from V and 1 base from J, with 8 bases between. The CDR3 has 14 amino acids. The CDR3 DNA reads TGCGCCAGCAGCTCCACAGGGTCTGGAAACACCATATATTTT. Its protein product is CASSSTGSGNTIYF.

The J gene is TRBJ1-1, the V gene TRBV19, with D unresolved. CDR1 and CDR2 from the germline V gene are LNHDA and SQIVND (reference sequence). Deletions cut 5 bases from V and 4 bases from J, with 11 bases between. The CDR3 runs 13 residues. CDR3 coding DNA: TGTGCCAGTAGTTTCGGCGGGGTCACTGAAGCTTTCTTT. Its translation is CASSFGGVTEAFF.

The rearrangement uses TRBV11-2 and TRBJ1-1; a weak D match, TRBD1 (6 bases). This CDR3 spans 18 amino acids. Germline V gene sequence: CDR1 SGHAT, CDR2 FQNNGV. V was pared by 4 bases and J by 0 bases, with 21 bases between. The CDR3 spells CASSYRTGYGSLNTEAFF. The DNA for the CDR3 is TGTGCCAGCAGCTACCGAACAGGGTATGGCTCTTTGAACACTGAAGCTTTCTTT.

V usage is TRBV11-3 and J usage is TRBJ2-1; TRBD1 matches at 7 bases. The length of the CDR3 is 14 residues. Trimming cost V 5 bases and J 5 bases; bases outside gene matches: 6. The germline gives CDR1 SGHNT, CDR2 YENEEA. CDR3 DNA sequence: TGTGCCAGCAGCCAACCGGGACAGAACAATGAGCAGTTCTTC. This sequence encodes CASSQPGQNNEQFF.

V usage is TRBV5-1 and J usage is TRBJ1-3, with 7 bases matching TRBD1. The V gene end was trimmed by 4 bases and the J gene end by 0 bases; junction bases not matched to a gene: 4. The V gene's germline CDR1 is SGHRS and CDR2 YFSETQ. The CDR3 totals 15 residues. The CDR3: CASSAGQPSGNTIYF. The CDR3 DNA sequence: TGCGCCAGCAGCGCGGGACAGCCCTCTGGAAACACCATATATTTT.

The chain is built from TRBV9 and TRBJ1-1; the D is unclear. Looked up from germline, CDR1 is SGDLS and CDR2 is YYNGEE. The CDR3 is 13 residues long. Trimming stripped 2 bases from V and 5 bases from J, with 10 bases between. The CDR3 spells CASSVLELTEAFF. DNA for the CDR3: TGTGCCAGCAGCGTTTTAGAACTGACTGAAGCTTTCTTT.

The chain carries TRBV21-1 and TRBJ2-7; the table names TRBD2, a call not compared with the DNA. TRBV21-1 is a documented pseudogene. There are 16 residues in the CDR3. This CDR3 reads CASDIQKGLAGEEQYF. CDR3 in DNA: TGTGCCAGCGATATACAAAAAGGACTAGCGGGGGAAGAGCAGTACTTC.

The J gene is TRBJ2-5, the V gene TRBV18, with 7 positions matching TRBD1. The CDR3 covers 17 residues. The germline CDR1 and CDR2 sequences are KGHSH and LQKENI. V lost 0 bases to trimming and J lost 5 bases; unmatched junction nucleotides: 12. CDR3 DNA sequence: TGTGCCAGCTCACCACCGCGTGTACGACAGGGCGGGGAGACCCAGTACTTC. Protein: CASSPPRVRQGGETQYF.

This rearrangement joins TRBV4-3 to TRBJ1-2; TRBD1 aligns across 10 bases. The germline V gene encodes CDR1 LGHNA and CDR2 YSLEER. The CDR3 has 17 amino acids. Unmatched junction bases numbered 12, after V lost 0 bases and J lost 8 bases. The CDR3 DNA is TGCGCCAGCAGCCAAGACGGAGCGAGTTGGGACAGGGGCGGCTACACCTTC. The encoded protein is CASSQDGASWDRGGYTF.

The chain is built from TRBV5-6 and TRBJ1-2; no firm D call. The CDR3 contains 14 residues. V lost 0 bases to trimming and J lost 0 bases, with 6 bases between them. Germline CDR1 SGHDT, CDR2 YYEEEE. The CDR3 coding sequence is TGTGCCAGCAGCTTGGGGTCAGCTAACTATGGCTACACCTTC. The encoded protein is CASSLGSANYGYTF.

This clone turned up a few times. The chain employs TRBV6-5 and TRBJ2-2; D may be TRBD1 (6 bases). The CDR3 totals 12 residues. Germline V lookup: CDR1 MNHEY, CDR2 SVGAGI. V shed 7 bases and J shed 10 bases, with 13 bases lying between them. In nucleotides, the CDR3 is TGTGCCAGCATCTTCAGGGGTGCGGAGCTGTTTTTT. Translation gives CASIFRGAELFF.

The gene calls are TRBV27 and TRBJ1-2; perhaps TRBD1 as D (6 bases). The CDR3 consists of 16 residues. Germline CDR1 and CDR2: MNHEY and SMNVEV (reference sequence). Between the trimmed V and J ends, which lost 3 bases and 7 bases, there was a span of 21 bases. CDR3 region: CASSFSAGWAGVGYTF. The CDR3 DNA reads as TGTGCCAGCAGTTTCTCCGCCGGTTGGGCAGGGGTTGGCTACACCTTC.

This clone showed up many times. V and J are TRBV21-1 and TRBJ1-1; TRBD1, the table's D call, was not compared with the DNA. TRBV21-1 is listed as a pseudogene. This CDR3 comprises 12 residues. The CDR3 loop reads CASSKGVTEAFF. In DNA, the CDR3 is TGTGCCAGCAGCAAGGGCGTTACTGAAGCTTTCTTT.

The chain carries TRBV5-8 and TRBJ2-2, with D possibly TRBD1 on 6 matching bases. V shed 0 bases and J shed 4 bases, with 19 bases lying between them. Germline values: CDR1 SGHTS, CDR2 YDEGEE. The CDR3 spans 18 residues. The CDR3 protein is CASSLALGRGGPTGELFF. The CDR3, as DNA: TGTGCCAGCAGCTTGGCCCTCGGCAGGGGCGGGCCCACCGGGGAGCTGTTTTTT. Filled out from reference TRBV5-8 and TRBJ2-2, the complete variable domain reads EAGVTQSPTHLIKTRGQQATLRCSPISGHTSVYWYQQALGLGLQFLLWYDEGEERNRGNFPPRFSGRQFPNYSSELNVNALELEDSALYLCASSLALGRGGPTGELFFGEGSRLTVL.

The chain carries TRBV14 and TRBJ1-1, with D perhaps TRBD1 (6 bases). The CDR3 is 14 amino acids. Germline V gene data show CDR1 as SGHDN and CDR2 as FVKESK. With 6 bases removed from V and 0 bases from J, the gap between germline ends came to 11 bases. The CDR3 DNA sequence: TGTGCCAGCAGGTCGGGACATATGAACACTGAAGCTTTCTTT. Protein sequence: CASRSGHMNTEAFF.

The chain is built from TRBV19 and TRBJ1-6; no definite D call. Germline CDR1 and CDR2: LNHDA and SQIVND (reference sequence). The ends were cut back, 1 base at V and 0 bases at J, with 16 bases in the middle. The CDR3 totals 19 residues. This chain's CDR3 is CASSIVSIRLSSYNSPLHF. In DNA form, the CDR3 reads TGTGCCAGTAGTATAGTGAGTATTCGCCTGAGCTCCTATAATTCACCCCTCCACTTT.

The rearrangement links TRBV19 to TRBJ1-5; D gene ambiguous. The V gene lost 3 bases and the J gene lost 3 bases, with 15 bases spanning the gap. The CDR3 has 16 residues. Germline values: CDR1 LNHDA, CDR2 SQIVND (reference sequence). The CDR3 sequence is CASSIGSGGPNQPQHF. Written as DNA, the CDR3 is TGTGCCAGTAGTATCGGTTCAGGAGGGCCCAATCAGCCCCAGCATTTT.